The sequence of this TCR beta chain was determined in a study of cytomegalovirus exposure and HLA in healthy donors. With 1 base removed from V and 7 bases from J, the gap between germline ends came to 11 bases. The CDR3 is 13 residues long. The germline V gene has CDR1 GTSNPN and CDR2 SVGIG (reference sequence). Every donor was a healthy person donating bone marrow. The PCR had 60 Vbeta and 13 Jbeta primers. Sequenced by immunoSEQ multiplex PCR; TCRdb stores in-frame clones only, minus some. The sample shows fewer than 200,000 clones, less than 80% of them seen only once. The chain is built from TRBV30 and TRBJ1-5, with a tentative D call TRBD1 (5 bases). The TCR was taken from a female donor in good health and CMV-seronegative. The sample was PBMCs. CDR3 sequence: CAWSGEGRQPQHF. Written as DNA, the CDR3 is TGTGCCTGGAGTGGGGAGGGGAGACAGCCCCAGCATTTT.